The clone carrying this TCR beta chain was recorded a few times. This sample was taken from a study of neurological immune-mediated disorders. TCRdb analysed the 5' RACE reads with MiXCR anew, one entry per CDR3 protein. The sample lists 50,000 to 80,000 distinct CDR3 sequences, 3.5% to 5.5% occurring once. The TCR originated in a man aged 25-40 years with multiple sclerosis. The sequencing input was PBMCs.

The CDR3 spells CASSQVIGSEQYF. The CDR3 DNA follows: TGCGCCAGCAGCCAAGTGATAGGGAGCGAGCAGTACTTC. This rearrangement joins TRBV4-1 to TRBJ2-7, with D possibly TRBD2 on 5 matching bases. CDR1 is MGHRA, CDR2 YSYEKL, per germline. This CDR3 contains 13 residues. Trimming shortened V by 1 base and J by 6 bases, and 10 bases separated the two germline ends.